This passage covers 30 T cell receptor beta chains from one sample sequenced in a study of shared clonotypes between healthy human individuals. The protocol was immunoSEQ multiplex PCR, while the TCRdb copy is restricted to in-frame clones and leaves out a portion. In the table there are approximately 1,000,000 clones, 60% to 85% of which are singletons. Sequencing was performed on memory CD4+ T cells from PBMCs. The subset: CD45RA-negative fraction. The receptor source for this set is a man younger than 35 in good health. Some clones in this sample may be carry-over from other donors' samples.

Here the CDR3 reads CASSFNREVGELFF. The CDR3 coding sequence is TGTGCCAGCAGTTTTAACAGGGAGGTCGGGGAGCTGTTTTTT. The chain carries TRBV28 and TRBJ2-2; D might be TRBD1 or TRBD2, each matching 6 bases. The CDR3 extends over 14 amino acids. The germline V gene encodes CDR1 MDHEN and CDR2 SYDVKM. V was pared by 3 bases and J by 7 bases, with 12 bases between.

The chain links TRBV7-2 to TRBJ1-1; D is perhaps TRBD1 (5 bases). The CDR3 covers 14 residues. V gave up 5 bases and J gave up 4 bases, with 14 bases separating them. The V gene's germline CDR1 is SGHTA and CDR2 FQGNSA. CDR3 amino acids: CASSPQGVSTEAFF. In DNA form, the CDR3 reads TGTGCCAGCAGCCCTCAAGGGGTCTCCACTGAAGCTTTCTTT.

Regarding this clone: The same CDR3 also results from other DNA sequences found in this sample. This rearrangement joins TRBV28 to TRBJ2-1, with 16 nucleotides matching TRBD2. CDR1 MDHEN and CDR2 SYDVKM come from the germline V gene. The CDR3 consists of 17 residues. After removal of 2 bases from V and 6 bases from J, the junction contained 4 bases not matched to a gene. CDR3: CASSLPGLAGGGNEQFF. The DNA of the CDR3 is TGTGCCAGCAGTTTACCGGGACTAGCGGGAGGGGGCAATGAGCAGTTCTTC.

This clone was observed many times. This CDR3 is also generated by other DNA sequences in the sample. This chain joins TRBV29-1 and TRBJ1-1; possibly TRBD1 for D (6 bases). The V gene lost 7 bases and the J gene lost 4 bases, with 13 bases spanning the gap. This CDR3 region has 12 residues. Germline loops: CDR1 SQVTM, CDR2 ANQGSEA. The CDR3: CSGLRGLTEAFF. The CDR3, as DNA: TGCAGCGGCCTCAGGGGTCTCACTGAAGCTTTCTTT.

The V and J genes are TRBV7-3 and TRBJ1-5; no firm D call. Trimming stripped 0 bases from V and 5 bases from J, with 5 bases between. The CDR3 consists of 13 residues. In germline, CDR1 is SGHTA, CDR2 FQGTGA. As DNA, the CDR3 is TGTGCCAGCAGCTTAACCGCGGATCAGCCCCAGCATTTT. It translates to CASSLTADQPQHF.

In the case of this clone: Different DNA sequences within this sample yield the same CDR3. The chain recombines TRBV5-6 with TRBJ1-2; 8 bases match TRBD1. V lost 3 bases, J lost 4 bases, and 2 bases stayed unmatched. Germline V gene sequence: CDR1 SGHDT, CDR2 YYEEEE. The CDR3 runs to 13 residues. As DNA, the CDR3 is TGTGCCAGCAGCTCAACAGGGGGCTATGGCTACACCTTC. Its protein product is CASSSTGGYGYTF.

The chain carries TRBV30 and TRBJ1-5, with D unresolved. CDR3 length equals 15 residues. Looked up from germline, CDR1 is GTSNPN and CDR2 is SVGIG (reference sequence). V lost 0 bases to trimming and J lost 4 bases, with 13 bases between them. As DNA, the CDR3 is TGTGCCTGGAGTGTACCGGGTCCTGCAAATCAGCCCCAGCATTTT. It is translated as CAWSVPGPANQPQHF.

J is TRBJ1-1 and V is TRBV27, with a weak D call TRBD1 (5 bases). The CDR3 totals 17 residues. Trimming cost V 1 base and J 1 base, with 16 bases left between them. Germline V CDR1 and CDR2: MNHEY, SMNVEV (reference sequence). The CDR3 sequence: CASSLLGTGTENTEAFF. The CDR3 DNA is TGTGCCAGCAGTTTATTGGGGACCGGGACCGAGAACACTGAAGCTTTCTTT.

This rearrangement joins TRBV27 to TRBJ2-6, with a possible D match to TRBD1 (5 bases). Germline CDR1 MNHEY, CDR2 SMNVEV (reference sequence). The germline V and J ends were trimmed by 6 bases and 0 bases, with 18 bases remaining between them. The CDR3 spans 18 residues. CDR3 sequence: CASSQNRRILSGANVLTF. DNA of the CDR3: TGTGCCAGCAGCCAAAACAGGCGGATTCTCTCTGGGGCCAACGTCCTGACTTTC. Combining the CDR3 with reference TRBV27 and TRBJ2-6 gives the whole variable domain EAQVTQNPRYLITVTGKKLTVTCSQNMNHEYMSWYRQDPGLGLRQIYYSMNVEVTDKGDVPEGYKVSRKEKRNFPLILESPSPNQTSLYFCASSQNRRILSGANVLTFGAGSRLTVL.

The DNA of the CDR3 is TGTGCCAGCAGCCAAAGGGTAGACTACGAGCAGTACTTC. Its translation is CASSQRVDYEQYF. The rearrangement joins TRBV4-2 to TRBJ2-7; D is uncertain. Germline V gene lookup returns CDR1 LGHNA and CDR2 YNFKEQ. CDR3 length equals 13 residues. Trimming pared 2 bases from V and 3 bases from J, leaving 8 bases between.

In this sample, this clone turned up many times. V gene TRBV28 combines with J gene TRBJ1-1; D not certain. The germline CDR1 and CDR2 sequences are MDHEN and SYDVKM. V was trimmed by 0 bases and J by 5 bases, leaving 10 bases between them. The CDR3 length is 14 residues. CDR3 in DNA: TGTGCCAGCAGTTTATGGGAGGGTGAGACTGAAGCTTTCTTT. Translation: CASSLWEGETEAFF.

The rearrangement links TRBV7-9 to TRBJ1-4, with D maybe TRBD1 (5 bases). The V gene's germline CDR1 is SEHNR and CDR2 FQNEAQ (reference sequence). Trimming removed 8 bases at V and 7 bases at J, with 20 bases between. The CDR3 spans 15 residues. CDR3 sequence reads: CASGPQEGRGEKLFF. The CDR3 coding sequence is TGTGCCAGCGGGCCTCAAGAAGGGAGGGGTGAAAAACTGTTTTTT.

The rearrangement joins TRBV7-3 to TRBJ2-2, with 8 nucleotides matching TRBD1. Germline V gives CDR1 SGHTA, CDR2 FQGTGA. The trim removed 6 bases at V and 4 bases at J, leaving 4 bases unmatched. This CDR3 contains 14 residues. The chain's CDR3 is CASSQGAGTGELFF. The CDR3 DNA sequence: TGTGCCAGCAGTCAGGGGGCCGGCACCGGGGAGCTGTTTTTT.

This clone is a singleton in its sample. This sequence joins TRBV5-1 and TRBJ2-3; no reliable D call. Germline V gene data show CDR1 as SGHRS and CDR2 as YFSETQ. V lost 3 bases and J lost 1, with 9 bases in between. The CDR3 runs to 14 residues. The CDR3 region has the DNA TGCGCCAGCAGCTCCCTGACCGGCACAGATACGCAGTATTTT. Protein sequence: CASSSLTGTDTQYF.

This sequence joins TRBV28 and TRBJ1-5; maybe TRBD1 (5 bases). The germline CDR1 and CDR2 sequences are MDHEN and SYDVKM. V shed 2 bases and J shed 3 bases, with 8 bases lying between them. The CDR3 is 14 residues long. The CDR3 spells CASSLGAANQPQHF. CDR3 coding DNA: TGTGCCAGCAGTTTAGGGGCAGCCAATCAGCCCCAGCATTTT.

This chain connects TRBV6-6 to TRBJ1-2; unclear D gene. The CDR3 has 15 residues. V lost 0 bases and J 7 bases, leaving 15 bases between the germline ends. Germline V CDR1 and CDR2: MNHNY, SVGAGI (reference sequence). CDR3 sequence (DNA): TGTGCCAGCAGTTACTCTACAGAAGCCCCTGGTGGCTACACCTTC. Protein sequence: CASSYSTEAPGGYTF.

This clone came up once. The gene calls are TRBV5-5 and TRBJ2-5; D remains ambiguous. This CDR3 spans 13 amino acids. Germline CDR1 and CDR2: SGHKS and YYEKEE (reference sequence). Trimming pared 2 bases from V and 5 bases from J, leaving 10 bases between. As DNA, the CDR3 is TGTGCCAGCAGCTTAAGAAGGTTCGAGACCCAGTACTTC. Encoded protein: CASSLRRFETQYF.

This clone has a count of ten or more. The CDR3 protein is CASSNRGQGSYGYTF. CDR3 sequence (DNA): TGCGCCAGCAGCAACCGTGGACAGGGGAGCTATGGCTACACCTTC. The J gene is TRBJ1-2, the V gene TRBV5-1, with 9 bases matching TRBD1. The CDR3 consists of 15 residues. V was clipped by 4 bases and J by 4 bases; unmatched bases: 8. Germline V gives CDR1 SGHRS, CDR2 YFSETQ.

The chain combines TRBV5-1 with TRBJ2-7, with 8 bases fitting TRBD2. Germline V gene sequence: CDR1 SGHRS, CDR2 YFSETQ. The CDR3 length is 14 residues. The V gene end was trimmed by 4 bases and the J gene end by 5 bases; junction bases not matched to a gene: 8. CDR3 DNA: TGCGCCAGCAGCCCCGGGACTAGTAACGACGAGCAGTACTTC. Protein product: CASSPGTSNDEQYF.

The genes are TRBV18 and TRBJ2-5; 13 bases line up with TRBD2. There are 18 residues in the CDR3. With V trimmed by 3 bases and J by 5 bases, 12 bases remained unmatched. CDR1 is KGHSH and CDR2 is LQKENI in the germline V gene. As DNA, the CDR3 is TGTGCCAGCTCACCGATGGGGACTAGCGGGGCCCATGGTGAGACCCAGTACTTC. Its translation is CASSPMGTSGAHGETQYF.

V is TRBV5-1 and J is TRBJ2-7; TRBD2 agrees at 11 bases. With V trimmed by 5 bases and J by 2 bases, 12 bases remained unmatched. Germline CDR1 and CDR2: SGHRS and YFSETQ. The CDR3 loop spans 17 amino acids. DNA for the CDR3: TGCGCCAGCAGTTCCAATTTCGGGACTAGCGGAACCTACGAGCAGTACTTC. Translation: CASSSNFGTSGTYEQYF.

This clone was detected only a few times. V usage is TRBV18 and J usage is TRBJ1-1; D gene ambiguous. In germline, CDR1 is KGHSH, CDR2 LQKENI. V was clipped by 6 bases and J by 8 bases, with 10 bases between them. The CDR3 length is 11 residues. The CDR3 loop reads CASSPGEEAFF. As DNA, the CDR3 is TGTGCCAGCTCGCCGGGAGAGGAAGCTTTCTTT.

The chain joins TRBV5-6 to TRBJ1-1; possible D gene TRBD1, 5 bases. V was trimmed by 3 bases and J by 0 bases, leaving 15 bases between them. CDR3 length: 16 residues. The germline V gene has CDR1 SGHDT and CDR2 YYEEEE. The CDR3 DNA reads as TGTGCCAGCAGCTGGAATGGTGGGACGGTGAACACTGAAGCTTTCTTT. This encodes CASSWNGGTVNTEAFF.

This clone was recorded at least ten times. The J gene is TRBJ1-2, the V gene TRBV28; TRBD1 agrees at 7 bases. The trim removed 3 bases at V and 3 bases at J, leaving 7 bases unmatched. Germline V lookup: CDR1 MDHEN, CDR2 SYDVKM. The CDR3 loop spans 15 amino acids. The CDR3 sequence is CASSLVGGGDYGYTF. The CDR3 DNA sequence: TGTGCCAGCAGTTTGGTAGGGGGCGGAGACTATGGCTACACCTTC.

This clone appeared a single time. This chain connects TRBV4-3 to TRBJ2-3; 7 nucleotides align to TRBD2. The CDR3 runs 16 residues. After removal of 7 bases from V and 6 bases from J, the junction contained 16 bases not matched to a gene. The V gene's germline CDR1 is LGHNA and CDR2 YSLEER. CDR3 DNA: TGCGCCAGCACCCCGGGGACGGCGGGAGCATGGGATACGCAGTATTTT. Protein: CASTPGTAGAWDTQYF.

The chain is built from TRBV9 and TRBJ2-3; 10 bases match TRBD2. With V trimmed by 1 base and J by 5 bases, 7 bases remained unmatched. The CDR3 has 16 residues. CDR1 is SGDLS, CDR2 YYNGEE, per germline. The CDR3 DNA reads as TGTGCCAGCAGCGTAAATCCTAGCGGGAGCTTAGATACGCAGTATTTT. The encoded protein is CASSVNPSGSLDTQYF.

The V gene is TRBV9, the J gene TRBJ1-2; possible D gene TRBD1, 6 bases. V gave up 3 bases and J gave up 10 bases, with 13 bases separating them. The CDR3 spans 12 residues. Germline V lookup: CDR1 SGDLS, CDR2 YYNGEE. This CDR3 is CASSASRTAYTF. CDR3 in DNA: TGTGCCAGCAGCGCTTCCCGGACAGCCTACACCTTC. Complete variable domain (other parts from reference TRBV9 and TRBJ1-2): DSGVTQTPKHLITATGQRVTLRCSPRSGDLSVYWYQQSLDQGLQFLIQYYNGEERAKGNILERFSAQQFPDLHSELNLSSLELGDSALYFCASSASRTAYTFGSGTRLTVV.

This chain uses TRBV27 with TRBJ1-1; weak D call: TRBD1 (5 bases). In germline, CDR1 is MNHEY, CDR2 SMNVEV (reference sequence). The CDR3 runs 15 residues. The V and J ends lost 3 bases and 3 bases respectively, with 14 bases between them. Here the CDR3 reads CASSFGAGVDTEAFF. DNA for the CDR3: TGTGCCAGCAGTTTTGGGGCGGGGGTCGACACTGAAGCTTTCTTT.

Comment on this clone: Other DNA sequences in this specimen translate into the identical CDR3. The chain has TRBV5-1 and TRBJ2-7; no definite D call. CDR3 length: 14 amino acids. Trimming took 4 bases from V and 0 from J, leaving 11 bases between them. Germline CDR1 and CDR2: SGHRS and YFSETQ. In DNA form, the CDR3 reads TGCGCCAGCAGCCGGACCGGCAACTCCTACGAGCAGTACTTC. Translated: CASSRTGNSYEQYF.

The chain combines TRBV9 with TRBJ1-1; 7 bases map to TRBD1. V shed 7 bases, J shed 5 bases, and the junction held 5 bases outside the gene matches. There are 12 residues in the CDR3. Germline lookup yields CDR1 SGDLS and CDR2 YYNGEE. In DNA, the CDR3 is TGTGCCAGCCGAAACAGGGGAACTGAAGCTTTCTTT. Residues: CASRNRGTEAFF.